This paragraph reports one TCR beta chain. Germline assignment: CDR1 MNHEY and CDR2 SVGEGT. V gave up 6 bases and J gave up 2 bases, with 11 bases separating them. This CDR3 is built from 13 residues. This entry belongs to a study of early T cells in non-severe SARS-CoV-2 infection. Unique molecular identifiers tagged individual cDNA molecules. TCRdb ran MiXCR on the 5' RACE reads and lists one entry per CDR3 protein. The sample contains 65,000 to 75,000 distinct CDR3 sequences, about 12% of which appear only once. The chain has TRBV6-2 or TRBV6-3 and TRBJ2-7, with D unclear. The specimen sequenced was whole blood. The TCR comes from an adult who was a healthcare worker with PCR-confirmed SARS-CoV-2 infection or an uninfected control (not recorded which). CDR3 nucleotide sequence: TGTGCCAGCAGCACGGGTTTGGCCTACGAGCAGTACTTC. It translates to CASSTGLAYEQYF.